This TCR beta chain was captured in a study of T cells in Graves' hyperthyroidism and ophthalmopathy. This CDR3 comprises 11 residues. The V end lost 8 bases, the J end lost 1 base, and 6 bases lay between the germline ends. Per the germline V gene, CDR1 is MDHEN and CDR2 is SYDVKM. This clonotype showed up many times. Template material for amplifying TCR beta CDR3 regions consisted of RNA transcripts. The study used the HTBI primer set for a first-round RT-PCR of the TCR CDR3. MiXCR, run by TCRdb on the multiplex PCR reads, gives a single entry per CDR3 protein. Of about 420,000 distinct CDR3 sequences in the sample, roughly an eighth are singletons; the top ten hold 5.3%.

V gene TRBV28 combines with J gene TRBJ2-7, with D possibly TRBD2 on 5 matching bases. Sequenced material: blood. This TCR came from a woman under 30 with Graves' hyperthyroidism. In DNA, the CDR3 is TGTGCCAGCGGGAGATCCTACGAGCAGTACTTC. It encodes CASGRSYEQYF.